The rows below give T cell receptor beta chains drawn from one sample of a study of T cell responses to AZD1222 COVID-19 vaccine. Sequencing used immunoSEQ multiplex PCR; TCRdb keeps in-frame clones, though not all of them. The table records more than 90,000 clones, around nine tenths of them present only once. The source material was peripheral blood, sampled 28 days after the second AZD1222 dose. Receptor source: an adult who received the AZD1222 COVID-19 vaccine. The CDR3 runs from the conserved cysteine through the conserved F or W. A D gene is named only where the DNA matches it firmly. The size field is filled for only some rows; it gives once, few, many or a size class.

clone size	V gene	J gene	D gene	CDR3 protein	CDR3 DNA
-	TRBV18	TRBJ1-2	-	CASSPRDGDGYTF	TGTGCCAGCTCACCACGGGACGGAGATGGCTACACCTTC
-	TRBV6-1	TRBJ1-1	-	CASSELGGAGPEAFF	TGTGCCAGCAGTGAATTGGGGGGCGCCGGGCCTGAAGCTTTCTTT
-	TRBV11-2	TRBJ2-7	-	CASSEGASGFYEQYF	TGTGCCAGCAGCGAGGGTGCCTCAGGGTTCTACGAGCAGTACTTC
-	TRBV28	TRBJ2-2	TRBD1	CASSLLQGAVTGELFF	TGTGCCAGCAGTTTACTACAGGGGGCTGTTACCGGGGAGCTGTTTTTT
-	TRBV6-2/TRBV6-3	TRBJ1-4	-	CASSYGGASEEKLFF	TGTGCCAGCAGTTACGGGGGGGCGAGTGAGGAAAAACTGTTTTTT
-	TRBV7-3	TRBJ1-5	-	CASSRNGGNQPQHF	TGTGCCAGCAGCAGAAACGGGGGGAATCAGCCCCAGCATTTT
-	TRBV30	TRBJ1-4	-	CAWGGQSNEKLFF	TGTGCCTGGGGGGGCCAGAGTAATGAAAAACTGTTTTTT
-	TRBV6-5	TRBJ2-1	TRBD2	CASSLRLAGSGNEQFF	TGTGCCAGCAGTTTACGACTAGCGGGAAGTGGTAATGAGCAGTTCTTC
few	TRBV5-5	TRBJ1-2	-	CASSLADRGYTF	TGTGCCAGCAGCTTGGCCGATAGGGGCTACACCTTC
-	TRBV12-5	TRBJ1-2	-	CANGLNRLYGYTF	TGTGCTAATGGCTTAAACAGGCTCTATGGCTACACCTTC
-	TRBV4-2	TRBJ2-1	TRBD1	CASSQTGALEQFF	TGTGCCAGCAGCCAGACAGGGGCTCTTGAGCAGTTCTTC
-	TRBV10-1	TRBJ2-1	TRBD2	CVYGRAKNNEQFF	TGCGTCTACGGGAGGGCCAAGAACAATGAGCAGTTCTTC
few	TRBV11-2	TRBJ2-5	-	CASSLALVQETQYF	TGTGCCAGCAGCTTAGCCTTAGTACAAGAGACCCAGTACTTC
few	TRBV19	TRBJ1-4	-	CASSIGSGLNEKLFF	TGTGCCAGTAGTATCGGCTCAGGTCTTAATGAAAAACTGTTTTTT
-	TRBV7-3	TRBJ1-1	-	CASSPTQENTEAFF	TGTGCCAGCAGCCCAACTCAGGAGAACACTGAAGCTTTCTTT
few	TRBV28	TRBJ2-7	TRBD1	CASSLGQGGGRGSYEQYF	TGTGCCAGCAGTTTGGGACAGGGAGGCGGCCGAGGCTCCTACGAGCAGTACTTC